The 19 T cell receptor beta chains reported below all come from one sample, sequenced in a study of cytotoxic CD8 clonotypes in ibrutinib-treated CLL. Clones were read by immunoSEQ multiplex PCR, and TCRdb kept only the in-frame ones, dropping some. There are almost 250,000 clones in the sample; around 70% occur only once, and 15% to 17% lies in the top ten. The sequencing here drew on PBMCs, taken after 24 months of ibrutinib treatment. These receptor sequences come from a human donor with chronic lymphocytic leukemia.

V gene TRBV27 combines with J gene TRBJ1-4; D is perhaps TRBD1 (6 bases). CDR1 is MNHEY, CDR2 SMNVEV, per germline (reference sequence). V lost 4 bases, J lost 3 bases, and 12 bases lay in between. CDR3 length equals 15 residues. The CDR3 spells CASSYSGAANEKLFF. The CDR3 nucleotides are TGTGCCAGCAGTTACTCGGGGGCTGCTAATGAAAAACTGTTTTTT.

This chain links TRBV10-3 with TRBJ2-3; 13 bases align to TRBD2. The CDR3 length is 16 residues. Germline CDR1 and CDR2: ENHRY and SYGVKD. The ends lost 2 bases at V and 9 bases at J; junction bases unmatched: 8. The DNA of the CDR3 is TGTGCCATCAGTGAGCGGACTAGCGGGAGTGGTGACACGCAGTATTTT. It yields the protein CAISERTSGSGDTQYF.

The chain links TRBV6-5 to TRBJ2-7, with D unresolved. Germline CDR1 reads MNHEY; CDR2 reads SVGAGI. V was clipped by 6 bases and J by 2 bases, with 5 bases between them. The length of the CDR3 is 11 residues. The CDR3 DNA follows: TGTGCCAGCAGGAGCACCTACGAGCAGTACTTC. Its translation is CASRSTYEQYF.

The J gene is TRBJ1-1, the V gene TRBV2; the D gene is possibly TRBD1 (5 bases). This CDR3 is built from 12 residues. The germline gives CDR1 SNHLY, CDR2 FYNNEI. Trimming stripped 6 bases from V and 8 bases from J, with 13 bases between. Written as DNA, the CDR3 is TGTGCCAGCAGAATCCGGGGCGAGGAAGCTTTCTTT. Its translation is CASRIRGEEAFF.

The rearrangement links TRBV5-1 to TRBJ2-3, with TRBD2 as a possible D gene (6 bases). Germline lookup yields CDR1 SGHRS and CDR2 YFSETQ. CDR3 size: 14 residues. V lost 6 bases and J 2 bases, leaving 13 bases between the germline ends. CDR3 sequence: CASMEGSSTDTQYF. DNA for the CDR3: TGCGCCAGCATGGAGGGCAGTTCCACAGATACGCAGTATTTT.

Only a few counts were recorded for this clone. V gene TRBV2 combines with J gene TRBJ2-7; D not resolved. Germline V lookup: CDR1 SNHLY, CDR2 FYNNEI. The ends were cut back, 0 bases at V and 2 bases at J, with 8 bases in the middle. This CDR3 spans 14 amino acids. In DNA, the CDR3 is TGTGCCAGCAGTGAAGCGCACGTTCCCTACGAGCAGTACTTC. Protein: CASSEAHVPYEQYF.

The chain has TRBV29-1 and TRBJ1-4; D unclear. The V gene lost 4 bases and the J gene lost 8 bases, with 8 bases spanning the gap. Germline V gene sequence: CDR1 SQVTM, CDR2 ANQGSEA. The CDR3 extends over 11 amino acids. DNA of the CDR3: TGCAGCGTTGCAACCGGGGAAAAACTGTTTTTT. Its translation is CSVATGEKLFF.

This chain joins TRBV28 and TRBJ1-3; 10 nucleotides align to TRBD1. This CDR3 has 17 amino acids. CDR1 is MDHEN, CDR2 SYDVKM, per germline. The trim removed 5 bases at V and 4 bases at J, leaving 11 bases unmatched. The CDR3 nucleotides are TGTGCCAGCAGTCGACCGGGACAGGGGTTCTCGGGAAACACCATATATTTT. Its protein product is CASSRPGQGFSGNTIYF.

V gene TRBV9 combines with J gene TRBJ2-2, with D hard to call. The CDR3 runs 15 residues. Trimming pared 2 bases from V and 4 bases from J, leaving 12 bases between. Germline CDR1 SGDLS, CDR2 YYNGEE. The CDR3 sequence is CASSVNSRVTGELFF. Written as DNA, the CDR3 is TGTGCCAGCAGCGTCAATAGCCGGGTCACCGGGGAGCTGTTTTTT.

This clone was detected only a few times. The chain uses TRBV27 and TRBJ1-2; D possibly corresponds to TRBD1 (6 bases). Germline-derived CDR1 and CDR2 are MNHEY and SMNVEV (reference sequence). The length of the CDR3 is 16 residues. The V gene lost 5 bases and the J gene lost 1 base, with 17 bases spanning the gap. CDR3 residues: CASSLRWTAFNYGYTF. The CDR3 DNA reads as TGTGCCAGCAGTCTACGTTGGACAGCCTTTAACTATGGCTACACCTTC.

The chain employs TRBV30 and TRBJ2-7; TRBD1 aligns across 7 bases. The germline CDR1 and CDR2 sequences are GTSNPN and SVGIG (reference sequence). The CDR3 has 15 amino acids. V lost 4 bases to trimming and J lost 1 base; unmatched junction nucleotides: 10. CDR3 sequence reads: CAWNARAGGSYEQYF. The DNA for the CDR3 is TGTGCCTGGAACGCCAGGGCAGGGGGATCCTACGAGCAGTACTTC. The full variable domain, its missing parts supplied by reference TRBV30 and TRBJ2-7, is SQTIHQWPATLVQPVGSPLSLECTVEGTSNPNLYWYRQAAGRGLQLLFYSVGIGQISSEVPQNLSASRPQDRQFILSSKKLLLSDSGFYLCAWNARAGGSYEQYFGPGTRLTVT.

The V and J genes are TRBV6-5 and TRBJ1-3; a possible D gene is TRBD1 (5 bases). CDR3 length equals 15 residues. CDR1 MNHEY and CDR2 SVGAGI come from the germline V gene. The V and J ends lost 0 bases and 4 bases respectively, with 10 bases between them. The CDR3, as DNA: TGTGCCAGCAGTTACTCCGGGGGGTACGGAAACACCATATATTTT. It is translated as CASSYSGGYGNTIYF.

The V gene is TRBV27, the J gene TRBJ2-1; 8 bases line up with TRBD2. After removal of 6 bases from V and 2 bases from J, the junction contained 12 bases not matched to a gene. In germline, CDR1 is MNHEY, CDR2 SMNVEV (reference sequence). CDR3 length equals 17 residues. This CDR3 is CASSPQAGVRTYNEQFF. The DNA of the CDR3 is TGTGCCAGCAGCCCGCAAGCGGGAGTTAGGACCTACAATGAGCAGTTCTTC.

To note about this clone: The same CDR3 can be traced to other DNA sequences in this sample. CDR3 nucleotide sequence: TGCAGTGCAACCCGGGGCAATGAGCAGTTCTTC. Protein product: CSATRGNEQFF. The chain recombines TRBV20-1 with TRBJ2-1, with D maybe TRBD2 (5 bases). The germline V gene has CDR1 DFQATT and CDR2 SNEGSKA (reference sequence). V was shortened by 6 bases and J by 6 bases, with 9 bases between the two germline ends. The CDR3 has 11 amino acids.

This clone was recorded a few times. The chain uses TRBV5-1 and TRBJ1-2; D gene ambiguous. In germline, CDR1 is SGHRS, CDR2 YFSETQ. V lost 5 bases and J lost 0, with 8 bases in between. This CDR3 is built from 13 residues. The CDR3 coding sequence is TGCGCCAGCAGTACACAGACTAACTATGGCTACACCTTC. It codes for CASSTQTNYGYTF.

This clone has a single count. J is TRBJ2-7 and V is TRBV12-5; D is ambiguous. This CDR3 region has 11 residues. CDR1 is LGHNT, CDR2 FRNRAP, per germline. Trimming cost V 1 base and J 7 bases, with 5 bases left between them. In nucleotides, the CDR3 is TGTGCTAGTGGTTTGGCCGGGGAGCAGTACTTC. Protein product: CASGLAGEQYF.

This clone came up once. V gene TRBV15 combines with J gene TRBJ1-2, with 7 bases aligning to TRBD1. This CDR3 region has 15 residues. After removal of 0 bases from V and 7 bases from J, the junction contained 8 bases not matched to a gene. The germline V gene has CDR1 LNHNV and CDR2 YYDKDF (reference sequence). The CDR3 region has the DNA TGTGCCACCAGCAGAGATATTGAGGGACAGAGTGGCTACACCTTC. Translation: CATSRDIEGQSGYTF.

This clone was detected once. The chain combines TRBV27 with TRBJ1-2; D unclear. Per the germline V gene, CDR1 is MNHEY and CDR2 is SMNVEV (reference sequence). V was trimmed by 5 bases and J by 0 bases, leaving 13 bases between them. The CDR3 extends over 15 amino acids. The CDR3 loop reads CASSVKNPSNYGYTF. CDR3 nucleotide sequence: TGTGCCAGCAGTGTTAAAAACCCCTCTAACTATGGCTACACCTTC.

The chain couples TRBV4-1 to TRBJ2-1; 9 bases fit TRBD1. V dropped 3 bases and J dropped 5; count of bases not matched to a gene: 8. The CDR3 is 16 amino acids. The germline V gene has CDR1 MGHRA and CDR2 YSYEKL. In nucleotides, the CDR3 is TGCGCCAGCAGCCATACTGGGACAGGGAGGGACAATGAGCAGTTCTTC. This gives the protein CASSHTGTGRDNEQFF.